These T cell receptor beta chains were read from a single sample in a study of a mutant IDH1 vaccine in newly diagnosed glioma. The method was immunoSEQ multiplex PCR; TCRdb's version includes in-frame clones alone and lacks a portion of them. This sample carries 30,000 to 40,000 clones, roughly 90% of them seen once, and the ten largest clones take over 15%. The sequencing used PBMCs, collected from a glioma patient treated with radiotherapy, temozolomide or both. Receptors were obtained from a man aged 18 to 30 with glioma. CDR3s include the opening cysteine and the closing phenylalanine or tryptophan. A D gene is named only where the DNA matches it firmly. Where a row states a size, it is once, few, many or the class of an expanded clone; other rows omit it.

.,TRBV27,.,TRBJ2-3,CASSLWPLQTDTQYF,TGTGCCAGCAGTTTATGGCCCCTCCAGACAGATACGCAGTATTTT
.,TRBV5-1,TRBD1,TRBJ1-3,CASSTGQGATGNTIYF,TGCGCCAGCAGCACGGGACAGGGGGCCACTGGAAACACCATATATTTT
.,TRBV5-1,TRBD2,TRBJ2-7,CASSLLAGAREQYF,TGCGCCAGCAGCTTGCTAGCGGGAGCAAGGGAGCAGTACTTC
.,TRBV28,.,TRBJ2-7,CASSPLGGQGAYEQYF,TGTGCCAGCAGTCCACTCGGGGGCCAGGGTGCCTACGAGCAGTACTTC
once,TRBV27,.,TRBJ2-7,CASRGLNGITRHEQYF,TGTGCCAGCAGAGGGCTTAACGGAATCACTAGGCACGAGCAGTACTTC
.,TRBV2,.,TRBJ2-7,CASSALGQRGFYEQYF,TGTGCCAGCAGCGCCCTCGGGCAGAGGGGTTTCTACGAGCAGTACTTC
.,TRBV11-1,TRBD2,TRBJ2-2,CASSLDSGRSGELFF,TGTGCCAGCAGCTTAGATAGCGGGAGGTCCGGGGAGCTGTTTTTT
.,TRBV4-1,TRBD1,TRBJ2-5,CASSPPTGQGVETQYF,TGCGCCAGCAGCCCCCCAACGGGACAGGGAGTAGAGACCCAGTACTTC
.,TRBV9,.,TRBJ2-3,CASSSGTLRADTQYF,TGTGCCAGCAGCTCCGGGACGCTCCGGGCAGATACGCAGTATTTT
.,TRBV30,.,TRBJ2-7,CAWSPIGGRRGYF,TGTGCCTGGAGTCCCATTGGGGGGAGGAGAGGGTACTTC
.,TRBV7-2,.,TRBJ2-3,CASSPLSTDTQYF,TGTGCCAGCAGCCCCCTAAGCACAGATACGCAGTATTTT
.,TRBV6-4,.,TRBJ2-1,CASSGTSYNEQFF,TGTGCCAGCAGTGGGACTTCCTACAATGAGCAGTTCTTC
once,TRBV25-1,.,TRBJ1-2,CASSAIQPANYGYTF,TGTGCCAGCAGTGCAATACAACCCGCTAACTATGGCTACACCTTC
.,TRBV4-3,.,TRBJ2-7,CASSQDPDPAYEQYF,TGCGCCAGCAGCCAAGATCCCGACCCCGCTTACGAGCAGTACTTC
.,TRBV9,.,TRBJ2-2,CASSVEGHYTGELFF,TGTGCCAGCAGCGTAGAAGGGCACTACACCGGGGAGCTGTTTTTT
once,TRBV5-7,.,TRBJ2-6,CASNVQSRANVLTF,TGTGCCAGCAACGTACAAAGTCGGGCCAACGTCCTGACTTTC
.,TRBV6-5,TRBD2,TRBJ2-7,CASSYPGLAAEQYF,TGTGCCAGCAGTTACCCTGGACTAGCGGCCGAGCAGTACTTC
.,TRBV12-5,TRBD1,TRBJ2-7,CASGLGDRAHEQYF,TGTGCTAGTGGTTTGGGGGACAGGGCCCACGAGCAGTACTTC
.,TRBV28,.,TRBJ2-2,CASSLGAPGELFF,TGTGCCAGCAGTTTGGGGGCCCCCGGGGAGCTGTTTTTT
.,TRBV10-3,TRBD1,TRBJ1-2,CASTRDSGYGYTF,TGTGCCTCAACCCGGGACAGTGGCTATGGCTACACCTTC
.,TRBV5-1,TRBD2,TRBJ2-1,CASSLSGADGNEQFF,TGCGCCAGCAGCCTTAGCGGGGCGGACGGCAATGAGCAGTTCTTC
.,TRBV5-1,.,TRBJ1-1,CASNVGVLNTEAFF,TGCGCCAGCAATGTAGGGGTCCTGAACACTGAAGCTTTCTTT
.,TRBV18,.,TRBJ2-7,CASSPLTDVEQYF,TGTGCCAGCTCACCACTAACGGATGTCGAGCAGTACTTC
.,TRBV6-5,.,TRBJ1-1,CASNLGRSATEAFF,TGTGCCAGCAACCTAGGTAGGTCGGCCACTGAAGCTTTCTTT
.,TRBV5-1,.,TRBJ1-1,CASSLGQMNTEAFF,TGCGCCAGCAGCTTGGGACAGATGAACACTGAAGCTTTCTTT
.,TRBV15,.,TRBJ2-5,CATSRASNGETQYF,TGTGCCACCAGCAGAGCTTCAAACGGAGAGACCCAGTACTTC
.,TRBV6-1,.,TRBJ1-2,CASDRGGYGYTF,TGTGCCAGCGATAGAGGGGGCTATGGCTACACCTTC
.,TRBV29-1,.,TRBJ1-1,CSVDRGDTEAFF,TGCAGCGTTGATCGGGGGGACACTGAAGCTTTCTTT
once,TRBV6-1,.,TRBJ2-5,CASSEGGIETQYF,TGTGCCAGCAGTGAAGGAGGGATAGAGACCCAGTACTTC
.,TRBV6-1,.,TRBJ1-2,CASRRTGAGGYTF,TGTGCCAGCAGAAGAACGGGGGCGGGGGGCTACACCTTC
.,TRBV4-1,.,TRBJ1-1,CASSQDSGLNTEAFF,TGCGCCAGCAGCCAAGATTCAGGATTGAACACTGAAGCTTTCTTT
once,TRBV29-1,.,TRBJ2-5,CSVEVTEDQYF,TGCAGCGTTGAAGTGACCGAAGACCAGTACTTC